The source of this T cell receptor beta chain is a study of OX40 agonist ivuxolimab in advanced cancers. This table comes from immunoSEQ multiplex PCR, and its TCRdb copy is limited to in-frame clones, with some not included. The table has around 26,000 clones, roughly four fifths seen once. This clone was counted a single time. This CDR3 spans 17 amino acids. CDR1 and CDR2 (germline): LGHNA, YSLEER. V lost 0 bases and J 9 bases, leaving 21 bases between the germline ends. This TCR was recovered from an adult with an advanced solid tumor such as melanoma, head and neck, liver or kidney cancer. The chain couples TRBV4-3 to TRBJ2-1; a weak D match, TRBD2 (6 bases). Sequenced here: CD4+ or CD8+ T cells sorted from blood, sampled in a trial of the OX40 agonist ivuxolimab. The CDR3 DNA reads TGCGCCAGCAGCCAAGATTCTTGGGCGGTAGCGGTTGGTGAGCAGTTCTTC. Translated: CASSQDSWAVAVGEQFF.